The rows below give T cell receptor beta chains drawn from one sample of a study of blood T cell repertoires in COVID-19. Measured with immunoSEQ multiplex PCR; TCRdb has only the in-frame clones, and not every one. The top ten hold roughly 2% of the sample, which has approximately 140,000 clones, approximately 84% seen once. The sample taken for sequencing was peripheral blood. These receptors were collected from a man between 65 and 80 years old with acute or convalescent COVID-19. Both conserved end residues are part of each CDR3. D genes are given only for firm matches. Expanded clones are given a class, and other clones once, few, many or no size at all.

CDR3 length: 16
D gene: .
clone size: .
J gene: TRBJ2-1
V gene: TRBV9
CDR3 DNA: TGTGCCAGCAGCGTAGTTTCAGGGGTTGGGTCCAATGAGCAGTTCTTC
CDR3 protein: CASSVVSGVGSNEQFF

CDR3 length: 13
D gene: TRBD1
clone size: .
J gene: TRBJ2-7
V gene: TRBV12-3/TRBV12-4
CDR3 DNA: TGTGCCAGCAGCCAGGACAGGGACTACGAGCAGTACTTC
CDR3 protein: CASSQDRDYEQYF

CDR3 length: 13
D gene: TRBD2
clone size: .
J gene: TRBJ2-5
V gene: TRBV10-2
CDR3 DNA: TGCGCCAGCAGTGAGGTGGGGGGGGAGACCCAGTACTTC
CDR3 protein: CASSEVGGETQYF

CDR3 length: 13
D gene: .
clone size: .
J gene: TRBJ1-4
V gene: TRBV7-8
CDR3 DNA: TGTGCCAGCAGCTTGTCAGGGAATGAAAAACTGTTTTTT
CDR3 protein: CASSLSGNEKLFF

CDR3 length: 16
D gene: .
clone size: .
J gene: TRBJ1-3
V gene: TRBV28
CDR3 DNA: TGTGCCAGCGGGGGCAGGGTCTTACCTCCTGGAAACACCATATATTTT
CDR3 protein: CASGGRVLPPGNTIYF

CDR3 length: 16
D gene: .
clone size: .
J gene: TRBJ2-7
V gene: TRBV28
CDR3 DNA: TGTGCCAGCAGCCCAGACCTGACTCCCCTGTACCCCGAGCAGTACTTC
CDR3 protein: CASSPDLTPLYPEQYF

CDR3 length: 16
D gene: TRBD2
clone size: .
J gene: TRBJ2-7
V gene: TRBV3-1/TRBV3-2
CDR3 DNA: TGTGCCAGCAGCCAAGATCGGGGGGGACTGACCTACGAGCAGTACTTC
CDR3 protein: CASSQDRGGLTYEQYF

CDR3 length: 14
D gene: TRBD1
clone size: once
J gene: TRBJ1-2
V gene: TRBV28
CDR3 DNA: TGTGCCAGCAGTTTGGACAGGGGGAACTATGGCTACACCTTC
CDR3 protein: CASSLDRGNYGYTF

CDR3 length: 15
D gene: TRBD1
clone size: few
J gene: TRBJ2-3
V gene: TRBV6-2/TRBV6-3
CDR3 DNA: TGTGCCAGCAGTTACGTGGACAGGGGCACAGATACGCAGTATTTT
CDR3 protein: CASSYVDRGTDTQYF

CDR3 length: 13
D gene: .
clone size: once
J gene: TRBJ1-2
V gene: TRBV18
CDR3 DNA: TGTGCCAGCTCCCACGATACAGCCTATGGCTACACCTTC
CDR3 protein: CASSHDTAYGYTF

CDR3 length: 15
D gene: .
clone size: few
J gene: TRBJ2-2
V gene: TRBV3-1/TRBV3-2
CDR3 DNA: TGTGCCAGCAGCCATCGTGTCGCGAACACCGGGGAGCTGTTTTTT
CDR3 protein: CASSHRVANTGELFF

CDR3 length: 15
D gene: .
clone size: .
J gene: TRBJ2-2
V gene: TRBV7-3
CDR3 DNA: TGTGCCAGCAGCCAGACTCCCGCGGGTACCGGGGAGCTGTTTTTT
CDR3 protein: CASSQTPAGTGELFF

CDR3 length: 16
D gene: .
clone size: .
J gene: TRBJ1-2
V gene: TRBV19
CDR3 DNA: TGTGCCAGTAGAATAGCCCCGGGTCAGGGCCCTTATGGCTACACCTTC
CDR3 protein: CASRIAPGQGPYGYTF

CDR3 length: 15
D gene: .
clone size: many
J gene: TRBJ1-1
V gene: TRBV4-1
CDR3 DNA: TGCGCCAGCAGCCAAGCAGGAGGGAAACGGACTGAAGCTTTCTTT
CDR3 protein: CASSQAGGKRTEAFF

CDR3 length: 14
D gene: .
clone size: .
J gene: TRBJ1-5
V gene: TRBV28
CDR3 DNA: TGTGCCAGCTGGGGGGGCCCGAGCAATCAGCCCCAGCATTTT
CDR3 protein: CASWGGPSNQPQHF

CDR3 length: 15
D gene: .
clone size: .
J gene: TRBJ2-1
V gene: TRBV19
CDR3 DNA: TGTGCGAGCGGAGGGATAATCAGCTCCTACAATGAGCAGTTCTTC
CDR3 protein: CASGGIISSYNEQFF

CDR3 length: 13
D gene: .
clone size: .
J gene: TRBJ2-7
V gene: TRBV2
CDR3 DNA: TGTGCCAGCAGTGAATCTCCGCCCCTAGAGCAGTACTTC
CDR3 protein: CASSESPPLEQYF

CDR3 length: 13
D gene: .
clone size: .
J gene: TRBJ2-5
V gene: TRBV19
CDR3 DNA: TGTGCCAGTAGTATCGACAGTGGCGAGACCCAGTACTTC
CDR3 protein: CASSIDSGETQYF

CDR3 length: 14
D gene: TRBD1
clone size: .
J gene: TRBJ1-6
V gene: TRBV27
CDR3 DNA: TGTGCCAGCAGTGCCGGGACAGGGGGATCACCCCTCCACTTT
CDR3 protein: CASSAGTGGSPLHF

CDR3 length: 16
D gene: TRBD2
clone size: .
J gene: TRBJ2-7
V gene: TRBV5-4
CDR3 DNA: TGTGCCAGCAGCCCCGGGTCGGCGGGGGACTCCTACGAGCAGTACTTC
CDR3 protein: CASSPGSAGDSYEQYF